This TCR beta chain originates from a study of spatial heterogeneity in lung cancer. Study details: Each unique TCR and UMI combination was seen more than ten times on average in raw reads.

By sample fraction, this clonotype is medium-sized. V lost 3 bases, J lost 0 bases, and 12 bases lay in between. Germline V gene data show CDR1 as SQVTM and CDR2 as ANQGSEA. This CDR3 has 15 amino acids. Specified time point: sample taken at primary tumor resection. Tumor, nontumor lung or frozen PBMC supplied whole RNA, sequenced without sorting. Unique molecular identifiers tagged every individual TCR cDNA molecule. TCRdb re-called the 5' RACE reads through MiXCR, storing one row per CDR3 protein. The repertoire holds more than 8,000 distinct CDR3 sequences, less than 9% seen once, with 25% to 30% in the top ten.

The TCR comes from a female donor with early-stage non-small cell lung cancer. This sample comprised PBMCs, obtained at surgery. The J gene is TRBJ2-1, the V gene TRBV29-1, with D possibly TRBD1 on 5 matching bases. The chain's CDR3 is CSVDPRASSYNEQFF. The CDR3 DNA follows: TGCAGCGTTGATCCCAGGGCGAGCTCCTACAATGAGCAGTTCTTC.